Listed here is a single T cell receptor beta chain. Antigen unknown. The data derive from a study of pediatric ulcerative colitis. Study background: Most patients had pancolitis, and two had left-sided colitis.

Overall study results and limits: Compared with controls, ulcerative colitis showed greater blood-rectum clone sharing. Clonal expansions reduced rectal repertoire diversity in acute severe colitis.

Before the diagnostic colonoscopy, ulcerative colitis patients were free of immunosuppressive medication. Some clones are missing from TCRdb's copy, which holds only in-frame ones; the method was immunoSEQ multiplex PCR. Of 55,000 to 80,000 clones detected, 77% appear once; the ten largest clones hold around 4.9%. Sample: blood. The TCR was taken from a boy aged 5-17 years with moderate ulcerative colitis.

CDR3 in amino acids: CASSLLSVNNYGYTF. The DNA of the CDR3 is TGTGCCAGCAGCTTATTATCCGTCAATAACTATGGCTACACCTTC. The V and J genes are TRBV5-5 and TRBJ1-2, with D unresolved. CDR1 and CDR2 (germline): SGHKS, YYEKEE (reference sequence). The length of the CDR3 is 15 residues. Trimming left V 2 bases short and J 1 base short, with 12 bases between.